This entry features one T cell receptor beta chain sequence. The antigen is undetermined. The data derive from a study of identical twins. V shed 3 bases, J shed 4 bases, and the junction held 5 bases outside the gene matches. From germline, CDR1 is SQVTM and CDR2 ANQGSEA. CDR3 length: 16 residues. Findings and limits, study-wide: Beta out-of-frame sequences displayed a weaker excess of sharing between twins. The abundant beta clonotypes from cord blood had fewer insertions, and memory repertoires had none of this.

The authors used template switching to add a universal primer site and gave cDNA unique molecular identifiers. MiXCR, run by TCRdb on the 5' RACE reads, gives a single entry per CDR3 protein. The repertoire holds about 1.7 million distinct CDR3 sequences, with roughly 35% as singletons. The clonotype comes from a newborn girl in good health. The chain links TRBV29-1 to TRBJ2-3; TRBD2 matches at 15 bases. The material sequenced was cord blood. CDR3: CSVDGLAGGVPDTQYF. The CDR3 DNA is TGCAGCGTTGATGGACTAGCGGGGGGGGTACCAGATACGCAGTATTTT.